The 18 T cell receptor beta chains below come from one sample, sequenced in a study of regulatory T cells in long-lasting Graves disease. Sequencing libraries for TCR beta were prepared with iRepertoire HTBI primers and Arm-PCR of CDR3 regions. One entry per CDR3 protein, called by TCRdb with MiXCR from the multiplex PCR reads. The profile shows about 400,000 distinct CDR3 sequences, around 20% of them singletons. As to time point: persistent/refractory GD, antithyroid drugs over 5 years with positive TRAb. The TCR library was made from RNA extracted from PBMCs. Sequencing used peripheral blood mononuclear cells (PBMCs), obtained when the disease was refractory, from a patient treated with antithyroid drugs. These receptors came from a female donor with Graves disease.

The rearrangement joins TRBV27 to TRBJ2-7, with TRBD2 matching over 11 bases. V trimming: 6 bases; J trimming: 1 base; junction bases outside the gene matches: 5. The germline V gene encodes CDR1 MNHEY and CDR2 SMNVEV (reference sequence). CDR3 length: 15 residues. The CDR3 nucleotides are TGTGCCAGCAGACTCGTAGCGGGAGGGTCCTACGAGCAGTACTTC. Amino acids: CASRLVAGGSYEQYF.

In its sample, this clonotype was seen many times. The chain couples TRBV7-2 to TRBJ1-1; D gene unclear. The CDR3 sequence is 14 residues long. CDR1 is SGHTA and CDR2 is FQGNSA in the germline V gene. The V end lost 3 bases, the J end lost 0 bases, and 8 bases lay between the germline ends. The CDR3 coding sequence is TGTGCCAGCAGCTTGCAGCCTGTGAACACTGAAGCTTTCTTT. Amino acid sequence: CASSLQPVNTEAFF.

This clonotype was detected a few times. The V and J genes are TRBV24-1 and TRBJ2-2; D remains unclear. The CDR3 totals 14 residues. V shed 9 bases and J shed 0 bases, with 10 bases lying between them. In germline, CDR1 is KGHDR, CDR2 SFDVKD. CDR3 in DNA: TGTGCCACCTCGTCAAGGGCGAACACCGGGGAGCTGTTTTTT. Translating gives CATSSRANTGELFF.

DNA of the CDR3: TGTGCCACCAGTGGTGGGAGGACTAGCGGTTTCTACGAGCAGTACTTC. Protein product: CATSGGRTSGFYEQYF. The chain combines TRBV24-1 with TRBJ2-7; TRBD2 matches 10 bases. CDR1 KGHDR and CDR2 SFDVKD come from the germline V gene. The CDR3 runs 16 residues. V dropped 5 bases and J dropped 3; count of bases not matched to a gene: 9.

The chain is built from TRBV29-1 and TRBJ1-1, with TRBD1 matching over 10 bases. The germline V gene encodes CDR1 SQVTM and CDR2 ANQGSEA. The CDR3 has 15 amino acids. V lost 7 bases and J lost 5; bases outside the gene matches: 13. The CDR3 bases are TGCAGCGCCGCCGGGACAGGGGCCAAAGGAACTGAAGCTTTCTTT. It codes for CSAAGTGAKGTEAFF.

This clonotype has a count of ten or more. This chain uses TRBV11-2 with TRBJ1-4, with a possible D match to TRBD1 (5 bases). The CDR3 spans 15 residues. From germline, CDR1 is SGHAT and CDR2 FQNNGV. V lost 2 bases to trimming and J lost 3 bases, with 10 bases between them. The CDR3 sequence is CASSLSRAPNEKLFF. In DNA, the CDR3 is TGTGCCAGCAGCTTATCCAGGGCCCCTAATGAAAAACTGTTTTTT.

The J gene is TRBJ2-2, the V gene TRBV10-3; possibly TRBD2 for D (5 bases). The V end was cut by 6 bases, the J end by 3 bases, with 8 bases between. Germline values: CDR1 ENHRY, CDR2 SYGVKD. This CDR3 has 13 residues. The DNA of the CDR3 is TGTGCCATCAGGCGGGCCGACACCGGGGAGCTGTTTTTT. This gives the protein CAIRRADTGELFF.

V is TRBV7-2 and J is TRBJ1-2, with D unresolved. The germline V and J ends were trimmed by 1 base and 8 bases, with 17 bases remaining between them. The CDR3 sequence is 15 residues long. Germline values: CDR1 SGHTA, CDR2 FQGNSA. In DNA form, the CDR3 reads TGTGCCAGCAGCTTAGTGCCCCGAGGAAAGGAGGGCTACACCTTC. The encoded protein is CASSLVPRGKEGYTF.

This clonotype has a single count. This rearrangement joins TRBV6-9 to TRBJ2-1, with D perhaps TRBD2 (6 bases). This CDR3 has 14 amino acids. V shed 3 bases and J shed 1 base, with 7 bases lying between them. In germline, CDR1 is MNHGY, CDR2 SVAAGI. The DNA of the CDR3 is TGTGCCAGCAGTTACCGGGGGTCCTACAATGAGCAGTTCTTC. Encoded protein: CASSYRGSYNEQFF.

The J gene is TRBJ2-2, the V gene TRBV5-5, with D unclear. Per the germline V gene, CDR1 is SGHKS and CDR2 is YYEKEE (reference sequence). The CDR3 is 12 amino acids. The V end lost 7 bases, the J end lost 7 bases, and 11 bases lay between the germline ends. The CDR3 DNA reads TGTGCCAGCGGATTGCGGCTCGGGGAGCTGTTTTTT. It is translated as CASGLRLGELFF. The whole variable domain, filled in from reference TRBV5-5 and TRBJ2-2, reads DAGVTQSPTHLIKTRGQQVTLRCSPISGHKSVSWYQQVLGQGPQFIFQYYEKEERGRGNFPDRFSARQFPNYSSELNVNALLLGDSALYLCASGLRLGELFFGEGSRLTVL.

This clonotype appeared many times. V usage is TRBV6-1 and J usage is TRBJ2-2; 12 positions agree with TRBD2. Germline V lookup: CDR1 MNHNS, CDR2 SASEGT. The V gene end was trimmed by 7 bases and the J gene end by 7 bases; junction bases not matched to a gene: 10. This CDR3 spans 16 amino acids. CDR3 coding DNA: TGTGCCAGCATCGGACCGCCTAGCGGGAGGGTCGGGGAGCTGTTTTTT. Its protein product is CASIGPPSGRVGELFF.

This chain joins TRBV13 and TRBJ2-7; 14 bases are shared with TRBD2. Germline-derived CDR1 and CDR2 are PRHDT and FYEKMQ (reference sequence). This CDR3 is 15 amino acids long. V gave up 6 bases and J gave up 5 bases; unmatched junction bases: 6. CDR3: CASRPKTSGRDEQYF. The CDR3, as DNA: TGTGCCAGCAGACCTAAGACTAGCGGGAGGGACGAGCAGTACTTC.

V and J are TRBV2 and TRBJ2-1; TRBD2 matches 9 bases. CDR1 is SNHLY, CDR2 FYNNEI, per germline. The CDR3 loop spans 14 amino acids. Trimming at V came to 5 bases and at J to 7 bases, leaving 6 bases not matched to a gene. CDR3 residues: CASSSSGSGNEQFF. The CDR3 nucleotides are TGTGCCAGCAGTAGTAGCGGGAGCGGAAATGAGCAGTTCTTC.

The genes are TRBV24-1 and TRBJ2-7; 8 nucleotides match TRBD1. Germline V gene sequence: CDR1 KGHDR, CDR2 SFDVKD. V dropped 7 bases and J dropped 4; count of bases not matched to a gene: 5. The CDR3 is 13 residues long. In DNA form, the CDR3 reads TGTGCCACCAGCCAGGGGGCAGTTTACGAGCAGTACTTC. Translation: CATSQGAVYEQYF.

This clonotype has a count of ten or more. The chain employs TRBV12-3 or TRBV12-4 and TRBJ1-4; tentative D call: TRBD1 (5 bases). V gave up 5 bases and J gave up 4 bases, with 17 bases separating them. This CDR3 region has 16 residues. The CDR3 DNA is TGTGCCAGCAGTCCTAGGGTCGGGGCCGATAATGAAAAACTGTTTTTT. Translating it yields CASSPRVGADNEKLFF.

This chain links TRBV7-2 with TRBJ1-5; 10 bases match TRBD1. CDR1 and CDR2 from the germline V gene are SGHTA and FQGNSA. The CDR3 has 16 amino acids. With V trimmed by 4 bases and J by 3 bases, 6 bases remained unmatched. CDR3 in amino acids: CASSSRDRGDNQPQHF. CDR3 in DNA: TGTGCCAGCAGCTCCCGGGACAGGGGAGACAATCAGCCCCAGCATTTT.

This clonotype has just a few counts. The chain joins TRBV6-1 to TRBJ1-2; 7 nucleotides agree with TRBD1. After removal of 6 bases from V and 8 bases from J, the junction contained 15 bases not matched to a gene. CDR1 is MNHNS and CDR2 is SASEGT in the germline V gene. The CDR3 sequence is 15 residues long. In nucleotides, the CDR3 is TGTGCCAGCAGCAAAGAAACAGGGGCGCCTGGGGGCTACACCTTC. Translated: CASSKETGAPGGYTF.

Of note for this clonotype: This may come from a read error, since a much larger clone is one base off. V gene TRBV6-1 combines with J gene TRBJ2-7, with D possibly matching TRBD1 (6 bases). From germline, CDR1 is MNHNS and CDR2 SASEGT. Trimming stripped 6 bases from V and 4 bases from J, with 19 bases between. The CDR3 runs to 15 residues. The CDR3 DNA reads TGTGCCAGCAGCGATACAGGGAGTCTTGGGTACGAGCAGTACTTC. Amino acids: CASSDTGSLGYEQYF.